The T cell receptor (beta chain) described here comes from a study of shared clonotypes between healthy human individuals (TCRdb year 2020). Looking at the study overall: The cohort comprised a couple of women and a few men aged 18 to 49 years. To increase sequencing depth and limit assay-specific biases, different laboratories used diverse techniques to prepare libraries and sequence TCR repertoires. For each donor, CD4 naive and CD4 memory were each run on three plates, CD8 naive on two plates, and CD8 memory on one plate. To estimate repertoire size and how much clonotypes are shared between individuals, the study performed deep sequencing of blood TCR repertoires from about 5 healthy adults. Per donor, leukapheresis produced somewhere between about 0.94 and 9 billion PBMCs.

Taken from cysteine to phenylalanine, the CDR3 has 13 residues. The CDR3 DNA has 39 bases and is translated from base 1. The trim is 4 bases for V and 6 bases for J, with a gap of 9 bases between the germline ends. CDR1 SEHNR and CDR2 FQNEAQ are derived from the germline V gene (reference sequence). The investigation overall reported the following: Clonotypes shared by all four sorted-subset donors showed higher generation probabilities than non-shared clonotypes. Larger estimated clonotype richness was generally found for naive subsets than for memory subsets. Rarefaction of sorted-subset datasets indicated incomplete sequencing despite the large sequencing depth. Sampling was restricted to blood, and TCR repertoires in tissues likely differ from the TCR repertoires found in blood. Across four donors, around 5% of naive CD4, around 3.3% of naive CD8, 2.3% of memory CD4, and around 0.4% of memory CD8 clonotypes were shared. Based on pairwise subsampling, the degree of clonotype sharing among donors was expected to be affected by sequencing depth. Because the study included a small number of donors, the genetic and exposure-history diversity represented was limited.

Using the deep immunoSEQ assay, TCR CDR3 regions were amplified from genomic DNA by multiplex PCR. Extracted genomic DNA from each cell subset was distributed evenly across all wells of several immunoSEQ 96-well plates, and each plate was treated as a replicate. For sorted subsets, about 210 ng of genomic DNA, equivalent to some 30,000 T cell genomes, went into each replicate PCR. The purified libraries were quantified using a Qubit 3.0 fluorometer, sized with a Bioanalyzer 2100, and then quantified again using the KAPA Library Quantification kit. Each immunoSEQ 96-well plate was sequenced on its own single-read 150-cycle Illumina NextSeq 550 flow cell. The source study handled its data this way. Because the immunoSEQ output held only junctional sequences and lacked quality scores, the filtering could not match the filtering applied to full-length reads. To assign V/J genes and CDR3, sequences were annotated using PyIR, a Python wrapper for IgBLAST v1.9, with IMGT germline references. Reads were removed for weak V/J assignments (E-value above 1e-6), missing CDR3, stop codons, out-of-frame junctions, or ambiguous translated residues. V3J clonotypes were defined by identical inferred V gene, J gene, and CDR3 amino acid sequence. Percentage overlap between repertoires was computed as shared unique clonotypes divided by the size of the smaller repertoire. Three approaches were used to assess repertoire richness: RTK rarefaction, the Chao1 estimator, and Recon v2.1 estimates of unobserved clonotypes. Generation probabilities were computed with OLGA for all TCRbeta clonotypes obtained by the gDNA method from a handful of donors. TCRdb's version of the immuneACCESS table is confined to in-frame rearrangements and falls short of the full clone set. An unresolved V gene accounts for under half of the shortfall where checked; the remainder is of unknown origin. V and J calls and clone size are those listed in that table; D and trimming were worked out from the DNA. Counted in this sample were about 960,000 clones; about three quarters of them appeared once. Of the sample, around 1.4% falls within the top ten clones.

The donors were healthy, HIV-negative adults with no recently reported acute infections or vaccinations. Every donor was a Caucasian adult living in Nashville, Tennessee, USA. CD4+ T cells were enriched through magnetic negative selection, after which naive cells were positively selected on CD45RA and the remaining negative fraction served as the memory subset. After blood collection by leukapheresis, PBMCs were isolated using Ficoll-Histopaque density gradient centrifugation and then cryopreserved in the vapor phase of liquid nitrogen. Analytical flow cytometry was used to check the purity and quantity of every magnetically sorted T cell population. Genomic DNA was isolated from every sorted fraction and measured by UV absorbance on a Nanodrop 2000c. This clone has only one observation. Its antigen has not been determined. There are no base qualities to consult, and no much larger clone falls within one base.

The receptor comes from a man aged 18 to 30 in good health. The chain is assembled from TRBV7-9 and TRBJ2-2; a confident D gene designation cannot be given. Sequenced: memory CD4+ T cells sorted from blood. What this sample's cell subset or site label stands for: CD45RA-negative fraction. Here is the DNA: TGTGCCAGCAGCTCAAAATCGCCCGGGGAGCTGTTTTTT. This gives the protein CASSSKSPGELFF.